The T cell receptor beta chain described here comes from a study of CXCR3-negative and CXCR3-positive naive CD8 T cells. All TRB cDNA libraries came from 5' RACE performed with UMI labels. With the 5' RACE reads reprocessed, TCRdb shows one record per CDR3 protein and no DNA. This sample lists fewer than 90,000 distinct CDR3 sequences; its ten largest clones have over 0.4%. In germline, CDR1 is MNHEY, CDR2 SVGEGT. The CDR3 length is 15 residues. As to this clonotype: Its target is not known.

Study-level findings and limits: Much lower diversity was found in memory CD8+ cells, while both naive subsets had comparably high diversity. TRB CDR3s of CXCR3-positive naive cells were more hydrophobic than those of CXCR3-negative naive cells. The naive subsets expressed comparable surface CD5, and the authors inferred TCR strength from TRB CDR3 properties.

The receptor comes from a human donor in good health. Some clones in this sample may be carry-over from other donors' samples. The sample comprised naive CXCR3+ CD8+ T cells from blood. Subset meaning: CD45RO-CCR7+CD27+CD95- naive CD8+ T cells expressing CXCR3 (TNR3+). J is TRBJ2-7 and V is TRBV6-2 or TRBV6-3; the TRBD1 assignment by TCRdb is unverifiable without DNA. CDR3: CASSWRQGSSYEQYF.